The present entry profiles one TCR beta chain with its context. The antigen is not known. With 2 bases removed from V and 3 bases from J, the gap between germline ends came to 12 bases. The CDR3 length is 15 residues. Molecular barcoding with unique molecular identifiers was used for the TCRbeta library. MiXCR was run by TCRdb on the PCR reads, yielding one entry per CDR3 protein. Among about 250,000 distinct CDR3 sequences listed, 24% were seen once. This sample was included in a study of T-cell reconstitution after alpha-beta-depleted transplantation in children. Study-level points and caveats: About two months after transplant, alpha-beta T cells reportedly came from several hundred expanded graft clones.

The sequence derives from a female patient under 10 years old who had a stem cell transplant for congenital amegakaryocytic thrombocytopenia, so the T cells may come from the graft donor. The sample in question was PBMCs, mostly from graft donor cells, obtained 360 days after TCRalphabeta/CD19-depleted stem cell transplant. The chain employs TRBV12-3 or TRBV12-4 and TRBJ2-3, with TRBD1 as a possible D gene (5 bases). CDR3: CASSLSGMGTDTQYF. In DNA, the CDR3 is TGTGCCAGCAGTTTATCAGGGATGGGAACAGATACGCAGTATTTT.